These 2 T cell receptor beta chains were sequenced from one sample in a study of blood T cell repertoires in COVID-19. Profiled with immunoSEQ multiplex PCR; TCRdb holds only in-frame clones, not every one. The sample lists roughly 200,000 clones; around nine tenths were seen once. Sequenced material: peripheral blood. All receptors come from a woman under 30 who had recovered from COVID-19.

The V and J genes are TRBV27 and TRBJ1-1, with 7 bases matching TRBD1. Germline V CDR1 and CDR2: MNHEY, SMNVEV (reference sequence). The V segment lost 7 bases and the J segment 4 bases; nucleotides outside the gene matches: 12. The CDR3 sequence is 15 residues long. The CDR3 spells CASTNRQGRGTEAFF. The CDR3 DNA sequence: TGTGCCAGCACCAACCGACAGGGCCGGGGCACTGAAGCTTTCTTT.

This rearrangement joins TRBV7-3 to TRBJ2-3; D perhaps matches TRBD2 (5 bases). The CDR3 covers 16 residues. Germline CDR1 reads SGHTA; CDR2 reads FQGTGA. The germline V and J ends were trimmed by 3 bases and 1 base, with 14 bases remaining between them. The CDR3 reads CASSFTGSSGTDTQYF. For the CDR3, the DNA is TGTGCCAGCAGCTTTACGGGATCATCCGGCACAGATACGCAGTATTTT.